This T cell receptor beta chain derives from a study of beta chain features in type 1 diabetes. Study-level findings and limits: There was no resolution here of whether HLA type influences TCRB rearrangement. High-TCR-expressing cells could be over-represented by cDNA sequencing. Type 1 diabetes patients showed a moderate but significant shortening of TCRB CDR3s in all four CD4+ subsets.

The entirety of the isolated RNA underwent reverse transcription, so expressed TCRB transcripts were sequenced. Profiling relied on immunoSEQ multiplex PCR, and the TCRdb table lists in-frame clones only, not all of them. This table holds 450,000 to 550,000 clones, approximately 30% found once. Per donor, one heparinised blood draw averaged about 100 mL. As to this clone: What it recognizes is unknown.

With 6 bases removed from V and 4 bases from J, the gap between germline ends came to 14 bases. Per germline, CDR1 SGHAT and CDR2 FQDESV (reference sequence). This CDR3 comprises 14 residues. V gene TRBV11-1 combines with J gene TRBJ2-3, with a possible D match to TRBD1 (5 bases). This sequence originates from a man between 18 and 29 years old in good health. Source material: naive CD4+ T cells from blood. CDR3 sequence reads: CASSSDTGADTQYF. The DNA of the CDR3 is TGTGCCAGCAGTTCGGACACAGGAGCAGATACGCAGTATTTT.